This T cell receptor (beta chain) was recovered during a study of metastatic and nonmetastatic thyroid tumors. The wider study: Comparison of repertoires was carried out across blood and tumor or nodule tissue from malignant and benign thyroid patients. Points from the study as a whole: In blood and tumor, TCR beta diversity was reportedly significantly higher in malignant thyroid tumors than in benign nodules.

By share, this clone counts as medium-sized (0.01 to 0.1%). Its antigen remains unidentified. Patients were all untreated before their thyroid surgery. The V end lost 4 bases, the J end lost 10 bases, and 14 bases lay between the germline ends. Germline CDR1 and CDR2: SQVTM and ANQGSEA. The CDR3 consists of 12 residues. With MiXCR, TCRdb called clones anew from the PCR reads. The sample carries about 5,000 clones, approximately 19% recorded once. This receptor was identified in a male donor with papillary thyroid cancer or a benign thyroid nodule (not recorded which). Some clones in this sample may be carry-over from other donors' samples. The sample consisted of adjacent normal tissue. V usage is TRBV29-1 and J usage is TRBJ2-1; D tentatively fits TRBD1 or TRBD2 (5 bases each). The DNA of the CDR3 is TGCAGCGTTGGGCAGGGCCGGAGGGAGCAGTTCTTC. Residues: CSVGQGRREQFF.